This is a list of T cell receptor beta chains from one sample in a study of CD8 T cells in ankylosing spondylitis. TCRdb analysed the 5' RACE reads with MiXCR anew, one entry per CDR3 protein. The profile covers hundreds of thousands of distinct CDR3 sequences, with roughly 10% appearing a single time and roughly 0.51% taken by the ten largest. The sample was blood, either unsorted or a sorted T cell fraction (not recorded which). These receptor sequences come from a male donor with ankylosing spondylitis. The CDR3 runs from the conserved cysteine through the conserved F or W. The D gene is left open where the match is weak. Rows may omit the clone size; those that give it use once, few, many or a size class.

V	D	size	J	CDR3	DNA
TRBV6-5	NA	few	TRBJ1-4	CASSFLRGGTNEKLFF	TGTGCCAGCAGTTTCCTTCGGGGGGGCACTAATGAAAAACTGTTTTTT
TRBV24-1	TRBD2	NA	TRBJ2-5	CATSDLGSSGQETQYF	TGTGCCACCAGTGATTTAGGGTCTAGCGGACAAGAGACCCAGTACTTC
TRBV10-1	TRBD1	NA	TRBJ2-2	CASSELGQGYTGELFF	TGCGCCAGCAGTGAATTGGGACAGGGGTACACCGGGGAGCTGTTTTTT
TRBV7-9	TRBD2	NA	TRBJ2-1	CASRGAGNSYNEQFF	TGTGCCAGCAGAGGAGCGGGGAACTCCTACAATGAGCAGTTCTTC
TRBV7-9	NA	many	TRBJ2-1	CASSSTYNEQFF	TGTGCCAGCAGCTCGACATACAATGAGCAGTTCTTC
TRBV20-1	NA	few	TRBJ2-7	CSAGERPPQYF	TGCAGTGCTGGCGAACGGCCCCCTCAGTACTTC
TRBV5-1	NA	NA	TRBJ2-3	CASKEGVADTQYF	TGCGCCAGCAAGGAAGGGGTCGCAGATACGCAGTATTTT
TRBV29-1	NA	NA	TRBJ1-5	CSVDTGLGQPQHF	TGCAGCGTTGACACAGGGTTGGGTCAGCCCCAGCATTTT
TRBV6-1	NA	few	TRBJ2-3	CASRQGTAPDTQYF	TGTGCCAGCAGACAGGGAACAGCCCCAGATACGCAGTATTTT
TRBV6-1	NA	many	TRBJ1-2	CASRRGFQGGGYTF	TGTGCCAGCAGAAGAGGGTTCCAAGGTGGTGGCTACACCTTC
TRBV10-3	NA	NA	TRBJ2-3	CAISLGTSQADTQYF	TGTGCCATCAGCCTAGGGACAAGCCAGGCAGATACGCAGTATTTT
TRBV7-2	NA	NA	TRBJ1-2	CASSPRTRADYGYTF	TGTGCCAGCAGCCCCCGTACAAGAGCGGACTATGGCTACACCTTC
TRBV4-3	NA	NA	TRBJ1-4	CASSQETAQEKLFF	TGCGCCAGCAGCCAAGAGACGGCCCAGGAAAAACTGTTTTTT
TRBV28	TRBD1	few	TRBJ1-5	CASSPGGGFSNQPQHF	TGTGCCAGCAGTCCAGGGGGCGGATTTAGCAATCAGCCCCAGCATTTT
TRBV4-3	NA	few	TRBJ2-1	CASSQDVRLSYNEQFF	TGCGCCAGCAGCCAAGATGTACGGCTCTCCTACAATGAGCAGTTCTTC
TRBV18	NA	NA	TRBJ2-4	CASSLQGTAKNIQYF	TGTGCCAGCTCACTACAGGGTACGGCCAAAAACATTCAGTACTTC
TRBV6-1	NA	NA	TRBJ2-2	CASRDIRSRELFF	TGTGCCAGCCGGGACATACGAAGTAGGGAGCTGTTTTTT
TRBV7-2	TRBD1	NA	TRBJ2-7	CASSLAYGTGGDPSYEQYF	TGTGCCAGCAGCTTAGCGTACGGGACAGGGGGCGACCCCTCCTACGAGCAGTACTTC
TRBV7-2	NA	few	TRBJ2-7	CASSARGPALHEQYF	TGTGCCAGCAGCGCAAGGGGACCAGCACTACACGAGCAGTACTTC
TRBV6-2/TRBV6-3	TRBD1	NA	TRBJ1-1	CASRTGENRAFF	TGTGCCAGCAGGACAGGGGAAAATCGAGCTTTCTTT
TRBV5-6	TRBD2	many	TRBJ2-6	CASSRVAGAGANVLTF	TGTGCCAGCAGCCGAGTAGCGGGGGCTGGGGCCAACGTCCTGACTTTC
TRBV4-3	NA	few	TRBJ2-3	CASAVGSTDTQYF	TGCGCCAGCGCCGTCGGGAGCACAGATACGCAGTATTTT
TRBV28	NA	NA	TRBJ1-4	CASSLGKGRLFF	TGTGCCAGCAGTTTGGGGAAGGGGAGACTGTTTTTT
TRBV7-9	NA	many	TRBJ1-6	CASSLGGHTYNSPLHF	TGTGCCAGCAGCTTAGGGGGACATACCTATAATTCACCCCTCCACTTT
TRBV12-3/TRBV12-4	NA	many	TRBJ1-5	CASSSRVGQGQPQHF	TGTGCCAGCAGCAGTCGGGTCGGGCAGGGTCAGCCCCAGCATTTT
TRBV7-2	NA	few	TRBJ1-3	CASSPRRVGSSGNTIYF	TGTGCCAGCAGCCCCCGGCGGGTAGGGTCCTCTGGAAACACCATATATTTT
TRBV4-3	NA	NA	TRBJ1-3	CASSRTVNSGNTIYF	TGCGCCAGCAGCCGTACCGTCAACTCTGGAAACACCATATATTTT
TRBV20-1	TRBD1	few	TRBJ1-5	CSASPFDRGSHQPQHF	TGCAGTGCTTCACCGTTCGACAGGGGCAGTCATCAGCCCCAGCATTTT
TRBV20-1	TRBD2	NA	TRBJ2-7	CSARWRGEQYF	TGCAGTGCTAGGTGGCGGGGGGAGCAGTACTTC
TRBV18	NA	NA	TRBJ2-3	CASSPPGHRNTDTQYF	TGTGCCAGCTCACCCCCGGGACATCGAAACACAGATACGCAGTATTTT
TRBV7-2	TRBD1	few	TRBJ2-4	CASRRTGVGNIQYF	TGTGCCAGCAGACGAACAGGGGTTGGGAACATTCAGTACTTC
TRBV20-1	NA	few	TRBJ2-2	CSARDDRGSNTGELFF	TGCAGTGCTAGAGATGATCGGGGCAGTAACACCGGGGAGCTGTTTTTT
TRBV7-2	NA	NA	TRBJ1-6	CASSRDYNSPLHF	TGTGCCAGCAGCCGGGACTATAATTCACCCCTCCACTTT
TRBV7-2	NA	few	TRBJ1-1	CASLQNTEAFF	TGTGCCAGCCTACAGAACACTGAAGCTTTCTTT
TRBV2	NA	few	TRBJ2-6	CASTTGIYSGANVLTF	TGTGCCAGCACCACGGGAATTTACTCTGGGGCCAACGTCCTGACTTTC
TRBV2	TRBD2	NA	TRBJ2-1	CASNLAGGGQFF	TGTGCCAGCAATCTAGCGGGGGGAGGCCAGTTCTTC
TRBV20-1	TRBD1	NA	TRBJ2-3	CSAVTGVRTDTQYF	TGCAGTGCCGTGACAGGGGTTCGCACAGATACGCAGTATTTT
TRBV5-6	TRBD2	NA	TRBJ2-3	CASSAGLAGPSVRDTQYF	TGTGCCAGCAGCGCGGGACTAGCGGGACCCTCGGTACGAGATACGCAGTATTTT
TRBV29-1	NA	many	TRBJ2-5	CSVDQGQETQYF	TGCAGCGTTGACCAGGGACAAGAGACCCAGTACTTC
TRBV9	NA	NA	TRBJ2-7	CASSVGGPKQVQYF	TGTGCCAGCAGCGTAGGGGGACCGAAACAAGTGCAGTACTTC
TRBV5-1	NA	many	TRBJ1-2	CASRAVNYGYTF	TGCGCCAGTCGAGCGGTGAACTATGGCTACACCTTC
TRBV10-3	NA	few	TRBJ2-7	CATRVGHNFYEQYF	TGTGCCACCCGAGTGGGACACAACTTCTACGAGCAGTACTTC
TRBV29-1	NA	many	TRBJ2-7	CSVGRGYSYEQYF	TGCAGCGTCGGGCGGGGTTACTCCTACGAGCAGTACTTC
TRBV20-1	NA	few	TRBJ2-5	CSAVPVGLRGTQYF	TGCAGTGCTGTCCCGGTGGGTCTCCGTGGGACCCAGTACTTC
TRBV9	TRBD2	NA	TRBJ2-5	CASSVSGLGRAETQYF	TGTGCCAGCAGCGTTAGCGGGTTAGGGCGGGCGGAGACCCAGTACTTC
TRBV25-1	NA	NA	TRBJ2-2	CASSVGSSTGELFF	TGTGCCAGCAGTGTGGGTTCTAGCACCGGGGAGCTGTTTTTT
TRBV5-1	NA	NA	TRBJ2-5	CASSLMTGGGETQYF	TGCGCCAGCAGCTTGATGACAGGTGGCGGGGAGACCCAGTACTTC
TRBV5-6	NA	NA	TRBJ2-4	CASSAADIQYF	TGTGCCAGCAGCGCCGCGGACATTCAGTACTTC
TRBV4-3	TRBD2	few	TRBJ2-3	CASSQDLGAGGYDTQYF	TGCGCCAGCAGCCAAGATCTAGGGGCGGGGGGGTATGATACGCAGTATTTT
TRBV4-3	NA	NA	TRBJ2-3	CASSQQEGRDTQYF	TGCGCCAGCAGCCAACAGGAAGGTCGGGATACGCAGTATTTT
TRBV18	TRBD1	NA	TRBJ1-5	CASSPGTGTGRQPQHF	TGTGCCAGCTCACCGGGGACGGGGACAGGTAGGCAGCCCCAGCATTTT
TRBV4-2	TRBD1	few	TRBJ2-2	CASSQESGGNTGELFF	TGTGCCAGCAGCCAAGAGTCAGGGGGTAACACCGGGGAGCTGTTTTTT
TRBV3-1	NA	few	TRBJ1-2	CASSHRQGTAKGPPAYGYTF	TGTGCCAGCAGCCATCGCCAGGGAACAGCCAAAGGCCCGCCGGCCTATGGCTACACCTTC
TRBV12-3/TRBV12-4	TRBD1	few	TRBJ1-1	CASSSVPGQGWGTEAFF	TGTGCCAGCAGTTCAGTCCCGGGACAGGGATGGGGAACTGAAGCTTTCTTT
TRBV11-2	NA	NA	TRBJ1-4	CASSVLGRDEKLFF	TGTGCCAGCAGCGTACTCGGGAGGGACGAAAAACTGTTTTTT